A selection of T cell receptor beta chains follows, all from one sample in a study of cytomegalovirus exposure and HLA in healthy donors. Some clones are missing from TCRdb's copy, which holds only in-frame ones; the method was immunoSEQ multiplex PCR. The sample consists of 120,000 or so clones, around three quarters of them appearing once. Sequencing used PBMCs. These receptors were taken from a male donor in good health and CMV-seronegative. Each CDR3 is given with its conserved first and last residue. The order of the fields is V gene, clone size, D gene, J gene, CDR3 protein, CDR3 DNA. The D gene is left open where the match is weak. Size is stated for part of the rows, as once, few or many counts, or as a class when the clone is expanded.

V gene: TRBV28
clone size: once
D gene: TRBD2
J gene: TRBJ2-5
CDR3 protein: CASTRSGGAETQYF
CDR3 DNA: TGTGCCAGCACGAGGAGCGGGGGGGCGGAGACCCAGTACTTC

V gene: TRBV15
clone size: -
D gene: -
J gene: TRBJ2-7
CDR3 protein: CATSSSSSYYEQYF
CDR3 DNA: TGTGCCACCAGCAGCTCCTCTTCCTATTACGAGCAGTACTTC

V gene: TRBV5-1
clone size: -
D gene: -
J gene: TRBJ1-1
CDR3 protein: CASGLRGTTEAFF
CDR3 DNA: TGCGCCAGCGGCTTGAGGGGAACCACTGAAGCTTTCTTT

V gene: TRBV30
clone size: -
D gene: TRBD1
J gene: TRBJ2-3
CDR3 protein: CAWKMGYRDRGTDTQYF
CDR3 DNA: TGTGCCTGGAAAATGGGCTACCGGGACAGGGGAACAGATACGCAGTATTTT

V gene: TRBV4-2
clone size: few
D gene: -
J gene: TRBJ2-1
CDR3 protein: CASSQDWTGGYDEQFF
CDR3 DNA: TGTGCCAGCAGCCAAGATTGGACGGGGGGCTATGATGAGCAGTTCTTC

V gene: TRBV5-1
clone size: -
D gene: TRBD1
J gene: TRBJ1-2
CDR3 protein: CASSASGTATGYTF
CDR3 DNA: TGCGCCAGCAGCGCCTCCGGGACAGCGACCGGCTACACCTTC

V gene: TRBV2
clone size: -
D gene: -
J gene: TRBJ1-5
CDR3 protein: CASSEGRGSQPQHF
CDR3 DNA: TGTGCCAGCAGTGAGGGGAGGGGAAGTCAGCCCCAGCATTTT

V gene: TRBV11-1
clone size: -
D gene: -
J gene: TRBJ1-6
CDR3 protein: CASSLDRVGSPLHF
CDR3 DNA: TGTGCCAGCAGCTTAGACAGGGTGGGATCACCCCTCCACTTT

V gene: TRBV19
clone size: -
D gene: -
J gene: TRBJ2-1
CDR3 protein: CASSIDGQALYGEQFF
CDR3 DNA: TGTGCCAGTAGTATAGATGGTCAGGCCCTCTACGGTGAGCAGTTCTTC

V gene: TRBV6-1
clone size: -
D gene: TRBD1
J gene: TRBJ1-1
CDR3 protein: CASSADRDTEAFF
CDR3 DNA: TGTGCCAGCAGCGCGGACAGGGACACTGAAGCTTTCTTT

V gene: TRBV6-6
clone size: -
D gene: TRBD1
J gene: TRBJ1-1
CDR3 protein: CASSYEGARNTEAFF
CDR3 DNA: TGTGCCAGCAGTTATGAGGGGGCGAGGAACACTGAAGCTTTCTTT

V gene: TRBV6-5
clone size: few
D gene: TRBD1
J gene: TRBJ2-1
CDR3 protein: CASSYSGTDAYNEQFF
CDR3 DNA: TGTGCCAGCAGTTACTCCGGGACAGACGCCTACAATGAGCAGTTCTTC

V gene: TRBV5-4
clone size: -
D gene: TRBD2
J gene: TRBJ2-1
CDR3 protein: CASSTLSGRAINEQFF
CDR3 DNA: TGTGCCAGCAGTACCCTTAGCGGGAGGGCCATCAATGAGCAGTTCTTC

V gene: TRBV7-9
clone size: -
D gene: -
J gene: TRBJ1-2
CDR3 protein: CSSSLGLAGYTF
CDR3 DNA: TGTTCCAGCAGCTTGGGCCTGGCAGGCTACACCTTC

V gene: TRBV28
clone size: -
D gene: TRBD1
J gene: TRBJ1-4
CDR3 protein: CASSPLRGPVEKLFF
CDR3 DNA: TGTGCCAGCAGTCCCCTGAGGGGGCCGGTGGAAAAACTGTTTTTT

V gene: TRBV18
clone size: once
D gene: -
J gene: TRBJ2-2
CDR3 protein: CASSPPASSVNTGELFF
CDR3 DNA: TGTGCCAGCTCACCACCGGCGTCTAGCGTGAACACCGGGGAGCTGTTTTTT

V gene: TRBV5-1
clone size: -
D gene: TRBD1
J gene: TRBJ2-1
CDR3 protein: CASSLGAGGSYNEQFF
CDR3 DNA: TGCGCCAGCAGCTTGGGGGCAGGGGGCTCCTACAATGAGCAGTTCTTC

V gene: TRBV5-8
clone size: -
D gene: -
J gene: TRBJ2-3
CDR3 protein: CASSLGVRTDTQYF
CDR3 DNA: TGTGCCAGCAGCTTAGGGGTCCGCACAGATACGCAGTATTTT

V gene: TRBV15
clone size: -
D gene: TRBD2
J gene: TRBJ2-5
CDR3 protein: CATSRDRTGGETQYF
CDR3 DNA: TGTGCCACCAGCAGAGATCGGACCGGGGGGGAGACCCAGTACTTC

V gene: TRBV20-1
clone size: -
D gene: -
J gene: TRBJ2-5
CDR3 protein: CSASGQETQYF
CDR3 DNA: TGCAGTGCTAGCGGTCAAGAGACCCAGTACTTC

V gene: TRBV5-8
clone size: -
D gene: TRBD1
J gene: TRBJ2-7
CDR3 protein: CASSRDRGYEQYF
CDR3 DNA: TGTGCCAGCAGCCGGGACAGGGGCTACGAGCAGTACTTC

V gene: TRBV14
clone size: -
D gene: -
J gene: TRBJ2-6
CDR3 protein: CASSQDLQTSGANVLTF
CDR3 DNA: TGTGCCAGCAGCCAAGATTTACAGACCTCTGGGGCCAACGTCCTGACTTTC

V gene: TRBV19
clone size: -
D gene: TRBD1
J gene: TRBJ1-1
CDR3 protein: CASAMGQGVTEAFF
CDR3 DNA: TGTGCCAGTGCGATGGGACAGGGAGTCACTGAAGCTTTCTTT

V gene: TRBV27
clone size: -
D gene: TRBD2
J gene: TRBJ2-5
CDR3 protein: CASSRGGVKTQYF
CDR3 DNA: TGTGCCAGCAGTCGGGGGGGGGTAAAGACCCAGTACTTC

V gene: TRBV6-1
clone size: -
D gene: TRBD1
J gene: TRBJ1-4
CDR3 protein: CASSEDRGIEKLFF
CDR3 DNA: TGTGCCAGCAGTGAGGACAGGGGAATTGAAAAACTGTTTTTT

V gene: TRBV11-2
clone size: -
D gene: TRBD2
J gene: TRBJ2-3
CDR3 protein: CASSIAGGRTDTQYF
CDR3 DNA: TGTGCCAGCAGCATAGCGGGGGGGAGGACAGATACGCAGTATTTT

V gene: TRBV2
clone size: once
D gene: -
J gene: TRBJ2-7
CDR3 protein: CASTELTGLSEQYF
CDR3 DNA: TGTGCCAGCACCGAATTAACAGGGCTGAGTGAGCAGTACTTC

V gene: TRBV7-3
clone size: once
D gene: -
J gene: TRBJ2-3
CDR3 protein: CASSMDRTSTDTQYF
CDR3 DNA: TGTGCCAGCAGCATGGACAGAACTAGCACAGATACGCAGTATTTT

V gene: TRBV10-1
clone size: -
D gene: -
J gene: TRBJ1-1
CDR3 protein: CASSESTGPTEAFF
CDR3 DNA: TGCGCCAGCAGTGAGTCTACAGGTCCCACTGAAGCTTTCTTT

V gene: TRBV11-2
clone size: -
D gene: -
J gene: TRBJ1-2
CDR3 protein: CASSLVLAGENRLYGYTF
CDR3 DNA: TGTGCCAGCAGCTTAGTTCTGGCAGGGGAAAACCGATTATACGGCTACACCTTC

V gene: TRBV28
clone size: -
D gene: -
J gene: TRBJ2-7
CDR3 protein: CASSYSRGLYEQYF
CDR3 DNA: TGTGCCAGCAGCTATTCTAGGGGCCTCTACGAGCAGTACTTC

V gene: TRBV11-2
clone size: -
D gene: TRBD1
J gene: TRBJ1-6
CDR3 protein: CASSFERTGNSPLHF
CDR3 DNA: TGTGCCAGCAGCTTCGAACGGACAGGGAATTCACCCCTCCACTTT

V gene: TRBV4-1
clone size: -
D gene: -
J gene: TRBJ2-7
CDR3 protein: CASSLTARGIHEQYF
CDR3 DNA: TGCGCCAGCAGCCTTACAGCTAGGGGAATCCACGAGCAGTACTTC

V gene: TRBV19
clone size: once
D gene: -
J gene: TRBJ2-7
CDR3 protein: CASSPGTGSYEQYF
CDR3 DNA: TGTGCCAGTAGTCCGGGGACTGGGAGTTACGAGCAGTACTTC

V gene: TRBV10-3
clone size: -
D gene: -
J gene: TRBJ1-3
CDR3 protein: CAISETVRGNTIYF
CDR3 DNA: TGTGCCATCAGTGAGACAGTCAGGGGAAACACCATATATTTT

V gene: TRBV6-5
clone size: once
D gene: TRBD2
J gene: TRBJ2-5
CDR3 protein: CASSYLQGGYQETQYF
CDR3 DNA: TGTGCCAGCAGTTACTTGCAGGGAGGGTACCAAGAGACCCAGTACTTC

V gene: TRBV6-4
clone size: -
D gene: TRBD2
J gene: TRBJ2-3
CDR3 protein: CASSDLGTSEADTQYF
CDR3 DNA: TGTGCCAGCAGTGACTTGGGGACTAGCGAAGCAGATACGCAGTATTTT

V gene: TRBV30
clone size: -
D gene: TRBD1
J gene: TRBJ1-4
CDR3 protein: CAWSALDRGLEKLFF
CDR3 DNA: TGTGCCTGGAGTGCCCTCGACAGGGGGCTTGAAAAACTGTTTTTT

V gene: TRBV28
clone size: -
D gene: -
J gene: TRBJ2-7
CDR3 protein: CASHNEYEQYF
CDR3 DNA: TGTGCCAGCCACAATGAATACGAGCAGTACTTC

V gene: TRBV29-1
clone size: -
D gene: TRBD2
J gene: TRBJ2-7
CDR3 protein: CSAGGRGSSYEQYF
CDR3 DNA: TGCAGCGCCGGCGGGCGGGGGAGCTCCTACGAGCAGTACTTC

V gene: TRBV4-2
clone size: -
D gene: -
J gene: TRBJ2-1
CDR3 protein: CASSQDVRSGNEQFF
CDR3 DNA: TGTGCCAGCAGCCAAGACGTTAGGTCCGGGAATGAGCAGTTCTTC

V gene: TRBV5-4
clone size: -
D gene: TRBD1
J gene: TRBJ2-6
CDR3 protein: CASSSGTGAGANVLTF
CDR3 DNA: TGTGCCAGCAGCTCCGGGACAGGGGCTGGGGCCAACGTCCTGACTTTC

V gene: TRBV5-1
clone size: -
D gene: -
J gene: TRBJ2-5
CDR3 protein: CASSSGTGEQETQYF
CDR3 DNA: TGCGCCAGCAGCTCGGGCACAGGAGAGCAAGAGACCCAGTACTTC

V gene: TRBV28
clone size: -
D gene: TRBD1
J gene: TRBJ1-5
CDR3 protein: CASSLTGNQPQHF
CDR3 DNA: TGTGCCAGCAGCCTGACAGGGAATCAGCCCCAGCATTTT

V gene: TRBV10-2
clone size: -
D gene: -
J gene: TRBJ1-1
CDR3 protein: CASRLLNTEAFF
CDR3 DNA: TGCGCCAGCCGACTGCTGAACACTGAAGCTTTCTTT